This is a list of T cell receptor beta chains from one sample in a study of T-cell memory formation after mild COVID-19. TCRdb itself ran the 5' RACE reads through MiXCR, one entry per CDR3 protein. The data contain roughly 400,000 distinct CDR3 sequences, roughly 17% of them singletons. Sequenced input: PBMCs or a T cell subset sorted from them (not recorded which). The receptors were sampled from a man between 18 and 35 years old who had mild COVID-19 (a few samples of this study predate the infection). Cell type and time point are not known. Each CDR3 is given with its conserved first and last residue. Fields, in order: CDR3 protein, CDR3 DNA, V gene, D gene, J gene, clone size. The D gene is left open where the match is weak. Clone size, where shown, is once, few, many, or a class for clones that have expanded.

CDR3 protein: CASRTQGANTGELFF
CDR3 DNA: TGTGCCAGCAGAACACAGGGGGCGAACACCGGGGAGCTGTTTTTT
V gene: TRBV11-2
D gene: TRBD1
J gene: TRBJ2-2
clone size: few

CDR3 protein: CASSLGSDSYEQYF
CDR3 DNA: TGTGCCAGCAGCTTAGGGAGCGACTCCTACGAGCAGTACTTC
V gene: TRBV9
D gene: -
J gene: TRBJ2-7
clone size: -

CDR3 protein: CASSLGHLYNEQFF
CDR3 DNA: TGTGCCAGCAGCTTAGGACACCTCTACAATGAGCAGTTTTTC
V gene: TRBV7-7
D gene: -
J gene: TRBJ2-1
clone size: -

CDR3 protein: CASSYSGRYYEQYF
CDR3 DNA: TGTGCCAGCAGTTACTCGGGACGGTACTACGAGCAGTACTTC
V gene: TRBV12-3/TRBV12-4
D gene: -
J gene: TRBJ2-7
clone size: -

CDR3 protein: CATSDRSSQGGGATQYF
CDR3 DNA: TGTGCCACCAGTGACCGTTCCAGCCAGGGAGGAGGCGCGACCCAGTACTTC
V gene: TRBV24-1
D gene: -
J gene: TRBJ2-5
clone size: -

CDR3 protein: CASSLQTGLSNYGYTF
CDR3 DNA: TGCGCCAGCAGCTTGCAGACAGGCCTTTCTAACTATGGCTACACCTTC
V gene: TRBV5-1
D gene: -
J gene: TRBJ1-2
clone size: -

CDR3 protein: CASRTSYGGQPQHF
CDR3 DNA: TGTGCCAGCAGGACGAGTTACGGGGGTCAGCCCCAGCATTTT
V gene: TRBV2
D gene: -
J gene: TRBJ1-5
clone size: few

CDR3 protein: CASSRQGSDSPLHF
CDR3 DNA: TGTGCCAGCAGTCGACAGGGTTCGGATTCACCCCTCCACTTT
V gene: TRBV6-1
D gene: TRBD1
J gene: TRBJ1-6
clone size: -

CDR3 protein: CSARETSGGTTDTQYF
CDR3 DNA: TGCAGTGCTAGAGAAACTAGCGGGGGGACTACAGATACGCAGTATTTT
V gene: TRBV20-1
D gene: TRBD2
J gene: TRBJ2-3
clone size: many

CDR3 protein: CARSWWGRLFF
CDR3 DNA: TGTGCCAGAAGCTGGTGGGGGCGGCTGTTCTTC
V gene: TRBV5-3
D gene: -
J gene: TRBJ2-1
clone size: -

CDR3 protein: CASSFQGETQYF
CDR3 DNA: TGCGCCAGCAGCTTTCAGGGAGAGACCCAGTACTTC
V gene: TRBV5-1
D gene: -
J gene: TRBJ2-5
clone size: few

CDR3 protein: CASSLYVGSTDTQYF
CDR3 DNA: TGCGCCAGCAGCTTGTATGTGGGTAGCACAGATACGCAGTATTTT
V gene: TRBV5-1
D gene: -
J gene: TRBJ2-3
clone size: few

CDR3 protein: CASSLTPAYEQYF
CDR3 DNA: TGTGCCAGCAGCTTGACTCCCGCCTACGAGCAGTACTTC
V gene: TRBV11-3
D gene: -
J gene: TRBJ2-7
clone size: few

CDR3 protein: CASSRAGTETYQFF
CDR3 DNA: TGCGCCAGCAGCCGAGCGGGGACGGAGACTTATCAGTTCTTC
V gene: TRBV4-1
D gene: TRBD2
J gene: TRBJ2-1
clone size: -

CDR3 protein: CASRNRDAGTEAFF
CDR3 DNA: TGTGCCAGTAGGAACAGGGATGCAGGCACTGAAGCTTTCTTT
V gene: TRBV19
D gene: -
J gene: TRBJ1-1
clone size: -

CDR3 protein: CASTLAGQETQYF
CDR3 DNA: TGTGCCAGCACCCTCGCCGGGCAAGAGACCCAGTACTTC
V gene: TRBV7-2
D gene: -
J gene: TRBJ2-5
clone size: few

CDR3 protein: CASSAYSGNSF
CDR3 DNA: TGTGCCAGCAGCGCCTATAGCGGGAACTCCTTC
V gene: TRBV2
D gene: TRBD2
J gene: TRBJ2-4
clone size: few

CDR3 protein: CASSSGGGAHNEQFF
CDR3 DNA: TGCGCCAGCAGCTCCGGCGGGGGGGCTCACAATGAGCAGTTCTTC
V gene: TRBV5-1
D gene: TRBD2
J gene: TRBJ2-1
clone size: many

CDR3 protein: CASSTNGTGNSGNTIYF
CDR3 DNA: TGTGCCAGCAGCACCAACGGGACAGGCAACTCTGGAAACACCATATATTTT
V gene: TRBV21-1
D gene: -
J gene: TRBJ1-3
clone size: once

CDR3 protein: CSVNRGLQETQYF
CDR3 DNA: TGCAGCGTGAACAGGGGCCTCCAAGAGACCCAGTACTTC
V gene: TRBV29-1
D gene: TRBD1
J gene: TRBJ2-5
clone size: few

CDR3 protein: CATSGGAGDIQYF
CDR3 DNA: TGTGCCACCAGCGGGGGGGCCGGGGACATTCAGTACTTC
V gene: TRBV24-1
D gene: TRBD2
J gene: TRBJ2-4
clone size: -

CDR3 protein: CASRAPRAPSTDTQYF
CDR3 DNA: TGTGCCAGCAGGGCCCCCAGGGCTCCTAGCACAGATACGCAGTATTTT
V gene: TRBV28
D gene: -
J gene: TRBJ2-3
clone size: -

CDR3 protein: CSARDPVLSGEQFF
CDR3 DNA: TGCAGTGCTAGAGATCCTGTACTAAGTGGAGAGCAGTTCTTC
V gene: TRBV20-1
D gene: -
J gene: TRBJ2-1
clone size: few

CDR3 protein: CASSEELGGATDTQYF
CDR3 DNA: TGTGCCAGCAGCGAGGAGCTCGGGGGGGCGACAGATACGCAGTATTTT
V gene: TRBV9
D gene: TRBD2
J gene: TRBJ2-3
clone size: few

CDR3 protein: CASKGSLNYGYTF
CDR3 DNA: TGTGCCAGCAAAGGTTCTCTTAACTATGGCTACACCTTC
V gene: TRBV2
D gene: -
J gene: TRBJ1-2
clone size: -

CDR3 protein: CASRKDRENCYTF
CDR3 DNA: TGTGCCAGCAGGAAGGACAGGGAGAATTGCTACACCTTC
V gene: TRBV2
D gene: TRBD1
J gene: TRBJ1-2
clone size: -

CDR3 protein: CASRLAGSKEQYF
CDR3 DNA: TGTGCCAGCCGACTAGCGGGGTCTAAGGAGCAGTACTTC
V gene: TRBV12-3/TRBV12-4
D gene: TRBD2
J gene: TRBJ2-7
clone size: -

CDR3 protein: CASSPRLASYNEQFF
CDR3 DNA: TGTGCCAGCAGCCCGCGACTAGCGTCCTACAATGAGCAGTTCTTC
V gene: TRBV7-3
D gene: TRBD2
J gene: TRBJ2-1
clone size: -

CDR3 protein: CASSLGQGVGQETQYF
CDR3 DNA: TGTGCCAGCAGTTTGGGACAGGGGGTCGGGCAAGAGACCCAGTACTTC
V gene: TRBV28
D gene: TRBD1
J gene: TRBJ2-5
clone size: few

CDR3 protein: CASRLTGATEAFF
CDR3 DNA: TGCGCCAGCAGATTGACAGGGGCCACTGAAGCTTTCTTT
V gene: TRBV5-1
D gene: TRBD1
J gene: TRBJ1-1
clone size: -

CDR3 protein: CAITYDRGSNYGYTF
CDR3 DNA: TGTGCCATCACTTACGACAGGGGATCTAACTATGGCTACACCTTC
V gene: TRBV10-3
D gene: TRBD1
J gene: TRBJ1-2
clone size: few

CDR3 protein: CASSYSPRVPHGYTF
CDR3 DNA: TGTGCCAGCAGTTATTCCCCCCGGGTCCCACATGGCTACACCTTC
V gene: TRBV27
D gene: -
J gene: TRBJ1-2
clone size: few

CDR3 protein: CSARKRGYNEQFF
CDR3 DNA: TGCAGTGCTAGAAAGCGGGGGTACAATGAGCAGTTCTTC
V gene: TRBV20-1
D gene: TRBD2
J gene: TRBJ2-1
clone size: few

CDR3 protein: CASRGAQGANVLTF
CDR3 DNA: TGCGCCAGCAGGGGGGCGCAAGGGGCCAACGTCCTGACTTTC
V gene: TRBV10-2
D gene: -
J gene: TRBJ2-6
clone size: -

CDR3 protein: CASSQDSGAFF
CDR3 DNA: TGTGCCAGCAGCCAAGATTCTGGAGCTTTCTTT
V gene: TRBV4-2
D gene: -
J gene: TRBJ1-1
clone size: -

CDR3 protein: CATEQGNGYTF
CDR3 DNA: TGTGCCACAGAACAGGGGAATGGCTACACCTTC
V gene: TRBV6-5
D gene: TRBD1
J gene: TRBJ1-2
clone size: few

CDR3 protein: CASSQVDRIRDLHF
CDR3 DNA: TGTGCCAGCAGCCAAGTGGACAGGATTCGGGACCTCCACTTT
V gene: TRBV14
D gene: TRBD1
J gene: TRBJ1-6
clone size: -

CDR3 protein: CSAISSGPHEQYF
CDR3 DNA: TGCAGTGCTATATCTAGCGGCCCCCACGAGCAGTACTTC
V gene: TRBV20-1
D gene: TRBD2
J gene: TRBJ2-7
clone size: few

CDR3 protein: CSASQGLGEKLFF
CDR3 DNA: TGCAGTGCTTCTCAGGGATTGGGTGAAAAACTGTTTTTT
V gene: TRBV20-1
D gene: -
J gene: TRBJ1-4
clone size: -

CDR3 protein: CASSWRGGSSYNEQFF
CDR3 DNA: TGCGCCAGCAGCTGGAGAGGGGGGAGCTCCTACAATGAGCAGTTCTTC
V gene: TRBV5-1
D gene: -
J gene: TRBJ2-1
clone size: few

CDR3 protein: CSATTSASGDNNEQFF
CDR3 DNA: TGCAGTGCAACCACCTCGGCTAGCGGAGACAACAATGAGCAGTTCTTC
V gene: TRBV20-1
D gene: TRBD2
J gene: TRBJ2-1
clone size: -

CDR3 protein: CASSFGRGESYGYTF
CDR3 DNA: TGTGCCAGCAGCTTCGGCAGGGGCGAAAGCTATGGCTACACCTTC
V gene: TRBV11-2
D gene: -
J gene: TRBJ1-2
clone size: -

CDR3 protein: CASSKVFPGGELFF
CDR3 DNA: TGTGCCAGCAGTAAAGTTTTCCCCGGCGGGGAGCTGTTTTTT
V gene: TRBV6-4
D gene: -
J gene: TRBJ2-2
clone size: -

CDR3 protein: CASSPQAGSYNEQFF
CDR3 DNA: TGTGCCAGCAGCCCCCAGGCGGGATCCTACAATGAGCAGTTCTTC
V gene: TRBV7-2
D gene: -
J gene: TRBJ2-1
clone size: few

CDR3 protein: CASSSLGGAYNEQFF
CDR3 DNA: TGTGCCAGCAGCTCCCTAGGGGGGGCCTACAATGAGCAGTTCTTC
V gene: TRBV7-3
D gene: -
J gene: TRBJ2-1
clone size: -

CDR3 protein: CASSSALANSPLHF
CDR3 DNA: TGTGCCAGCAGTTCGGCCCTCGCTAATTCACCCCTCCACTTT
V gene: TRBV7-9
D gene: -
J gene: TRBJ1-6
clone size: -

CDR3 protein: CATLGATGNTIYF
CDR3 DNA: TGTGCCACCCTGGGGGCAACTGGAAACACCATATATTTT
V gene: TRBV6-6
D gene: -
J gene: TRBJ1-3
clone size: -

CDR3 protein: CASSQRGMKNTEAFF
CDR3 DNA: TGTGCCAGCAGCCAAAGAGGGATGAAGAACACTGAAGCTTTCTTT
V gene: TRBV7-9
D gene: -
J gene: TRBJ1-1
clone size: -

CDR3 protein: CASSQSQEVRETQYF
CDR3 DNA: TGCGCCAGCAGCCAGTCCCAAGAGGTCCGGGAGACCCAGTACTTC
V gene: TRBV5-1
D gene: -
J gene: TRBJ2-5
clone size: few

CDR3 protein: CSARDLRSRVDTIYF
CDR3 DNA: TGCAGTGCTAGAGATCTTCGGAGCCGGGTGGACACCATATATTTT
V gene: TRBV20-1
D gene: -
J gene: TRBJ1-3
clone size: -

CDR3 protein: CASSLGRENSPLHF
CDR3 DNA: TGTGCCAGCAGTTTAGGCAGGGAGAATTCACCCCTCCACTTT
V gene: TRBV12-3/TRBV12-4
D gene: -
J gene: TRBJ1-6
clone size: few